Below are 21 T cell receptor beta chains sequenced from a single sample in a study of shared clonotypes between healthy human individuals. Clones were sequenced by immunoSEQ multiplex PCR, and TCRdb holds only the in-frame ones, with some missing. In the table there are under 2,500,000 clones, 90% to 97% of which are singletons. Sequencing was done on a sample of naive CD4+ T cells sorted from blood. Subset noted: CD45RA+ positively selected. These receptors all stem from a man aged 18 to 30 in good health.

This clone came up once. The chain employs TRBV30 and TRBJ1-3; D is unclear. Germline V gene lookup returns CDR1 GTSNPN and CDR2 SVGIG (reference sequence). Trimming stripped 4 bases from V and 4 bases from J, with 11 bases between. This CDR3 has 13 amino acids. The CDR3 nucleotides are TGTGCCTGGAATAGACTGGGCGGAAACACCATATATTTT. It translates to CAWNRLGGNTIYF.

This sequence joins TRBV10-3 and TRBJ2-5; 10 bases are a match to TRBD2. The germline CDR1 and CDR2 sequences are ENHRY and SYGVKD. CDR3 length: 17 amino acids. Unmatched junction bases numbered 13, after V lost 5 bases and J lost 4 bases. DNA for the CDR3: TGTGCCATCAGTAAGGGACTAGCGAGATTGTTGTTAGAGACCCAGTACTTC. This gives the protein CAISKGLARLLLETQYF.

V gene TRBV27 combines with J gene TRBJ2-3; D call uncertain. The V gene lost 1 base and the J gene lost 6 bases, with 17 bases spanning the gap. The CDR3 is 16 amino acids. Germline V gene lookup returns CDR1 MNHEY and CDR2 SMNVEV (reference sequence). CDR3 coding DNA: TGTGCCAGCAGTTTATTTCTTGGGAATCGGGCGGATACGCAGTATTTT. Residues: CASSLFLGNRADTQYF.

CDR3 sequence (DNA): TGCACCCTCCGAAACCCGGGACAGGGGTACACCGGGGAGCTGTTTTTT. Translated: CTLRNPGQGYTGELFF. The genes are TRBV29-1 and TRBJ2-2, with TRBD1 matching 10 bases. The length of the CDR3 is 16 residues. The germline CDR1 and CDR2 sequences are SQVTM and ANQGSEA.

The chain carries TRBV7-9 and TRBJ2-7; no reliable D call. The CDR3 is 13 residues long. Germline-derived CDR1 and CDR2 are SEHNR and FQNEAQ (reference sequence). The V gene lost 8 bases and the J gene lost 7 bases, with 18 bases spanning the gap. CDR3 DNA sequence: TGTGCCAGCCTACCCGGATCCGGGCAGGAGCAGTACTTC. Translated: CASLPGSGQEQYF.

DNA for the CDR3: TGTGCCAGCGGGGAAGCGCCCTCCTACGAGCAGTACTTC. This sequence encodes CASGEAPSYEQYF. This chain joins TRBV5-4 and TRBJ2-7; no clear D. This CDR3 is built from 13 residues. Deletions cut 7 bases from V and 0 bases from J, with 11 bases between. Germline loops: CDR1 SGHNT, CDR2 YYREEE (reference sequence).

The chain links TRBV4-2 to TRBJ2-1; D unresolved. The V gene's germline CDR1 is LGHNA and CDR2 YNFKEQ. This CDR3 is 12 amino acids long. V dropped 0 bases and J dropped 13 bases, with 10 bases sitting between them. The chain's CDR3 is CASSQDGLVQFF. In nucleotides, the CDR3 is TGTGCCAGCAGCCAAGACGGGCTAGTTCAGTTCTTC.

The chain has TRBV11-2 and TRBJ1-4, with 9 bases that match TRBD1. CDR1 is SGHAT, CDR2 FQNNGV, per germline. J was trimmed by 6 bases and V by 3 bases; bases with no gene match: 2. This CDR3 is 14 amino acids long. The CDR3 DNA reads TGTGCCAGCAGCTTCTGGACAGGGGATGAAAAACTGTTTTTT. This sequence encodes CASSFWTGDEKLFF.

J is TRBJ2-7 and V is TRBV5-1; 12 positions match TRBD2. The CDR3 extends over 17 amino acids. The germline V gene has CDR1 SGHRS and CDR2 YFSETQ. V shed 0 bases, J shed 6 bases, and the junction held 10 bases outside the gene matches. CDR3 residues: CASSLARLAGGPREQYF. As DNA, the CDR3 is TGCGCCAGCAGCTTGGCCAGGCTAGCGGGGGGGCCTCGCGAGCAGTACTTC. Full variable domain (remainder filled in from reference TRBV5-1 and TRBJ2-7): KAGVTQTPRYLIKTRGQQVTLSCSPISGHRSVSWYQQTPGQGLQFLFEYFSETQRNKGNFPGRFSGRQFSNSRSEMNVSTLELGDSALYLCASSLARLAGGPREQYFGPGTRLTVT.

As regards this clone: One end of the junction does not line up with germline, which may come from a read error. The chain joins TRBV2 to TRBJ1-4, with a possible D match to TRBD1 (5 bases). CDR1 and CDR2 (germline): SNHLY, FYNNEI. This CDR3 is built from 13 residues. The CDR3: CASREVGVEKLFF. The CDR3 coding sequence is TGTGCCAGCAGGGAAGTAGGGGTCGAAAAACTGTTTTTT.

V and J are TRBV10-2 and TRBJ2-7; no firm D call. Germline V gene sequence: CDR1 WSHSY, CDR2 SAAADI. This CDR3 region has 13 residues. Trimming removed 1 base at V and 6 bases at J, with 10 bases between. In DNA form, the CDR3 reads TGCGCCAGCAGTGAGTGGGTGGATCTCGAGCAGTACTTC. It translates to CASSEWVDLEQYF.

The chain recombines TRBV7-2 with TRBJ2-4; D uncertain. There are 12 residues in the CDR3. CDR1 and CDR2 (germline): SGHTA, FQGNSA. The ends were cut back, 2 bases at V and 6 bases at J, with 5 bases in the middle. This chain's CDR3 is CASSLSLNIQYF. The CDR3 bases are TGTGCCAGCAGCTTATCATTAAACATTCAGTACTTC.

The CDR3 region is CASSLRGVLYEQYF. In DNA, the CDR3 is TGTGCCAGCAGTTTACGGGGGGTCCTCTACGAGCAGTACTTC. The chain is built from TRBV27 and TRBJ2-7, with 7 bases aligning to TRBD2. V trimming: 2 bases; J trimming: 3 bases; junction bases outside the gene matches: 4. The CDR3 runs 14 residues. The germline gives CDR1 MNHEY, CDR2 SMNVEV (reference sequence).

V is TRBV18 and J is TRBJ2-1; TRBD2 matches at 10 bases. The germline V gene has CDR1 KGHSH and CDR2 LQKENI. Trimming took 5 bases from V and 4 from J; bases not matched to a gene: 8. This CDR3 is built from 16 residues. The CDR3 protein is CASSAQSGGVYNEQFF. Here the CDR3 DNA reads TGTGCCAGCTCAGCACAAAGCGGGGGGGTTTACAATGAGCAGTTCTTC. Combining the CDR3 with reference TRBV18 and TRBJ2-1 gives the whole variable domain NAGVMQNPRHLVRRRGQEARLRCSPMKGHSHVYWYRQLPEEGLKFMVYLQKENIIDESGMPKERFSAEFPKEGPSILRIQQVVRGDSAAYFCASSAQSGGVYNEQFFGPGTRLTVL.

The chain links TRBV2 to TRBJ1-2; 7 nucleotides align to TRBD1. The CDR3 loop spans 14 amino acids. V dropped 8 bases and J dropped 4; count of bases not matched to a gene: 10. Germline V gene sequence: CDR1 SNHLY, CDR2 FYNNEI. This CDR3 reads CASGGEGAGYGYTF. The CDR3 DNA reads as TGTGCCAGCGGAGGCGAGGGGGCCGGCTATGGCTACACCTTC.

The rearrangement joins TRBV7-8 to TRBJ1-5; 8 nucleotides line up with TRBD1. There are 17 residues in the CDR3. V was clipped by 4 bases and J by 0 bases; unmatched bases: 8. Germline V CDR1 and CDR2: SGHVS, FQNEAQ. Here the CDR3 DNA reads TGTGCCAGCAGCTCCAAGACAGGGGTCTATAGCAATCAGCCCCAGCATTTT. Translating it yields CASSSKTGVYSNQPQHF.

This sequence joins TRBV5-4 and TRBJ2-1; D is tentatively TRBD1 or TRBD2 (5 bases each). CDR1 is SGHNT, CDR2 YYREEE, per germline (reference sequence). Trimming stripped 1 base from V and 5 bases from J, with 7 bases between. The CDR3 spans 13 residues. The CDR3 DNA reads TGTGCCAGCAGCTTGTTGGGGGACAATGAGCAGTTCTTC. Amino acid sequence: CASSLLGDNEQFF.

The gene calls are TRBV6-5 and TRBJ2-3, with 8 bases matching TRBD1. Germline lookup yields CDR1 MNHEY and CDR2 SVGAGI. The CDR3 has 15 amino acids. V was clipped by 2 bases and J by 7 bases; unmatched bases: 8. Written as DNA, the CDR3 is TGTGCCAGCAGTTACCTGACAGGGGAAGGTCATACGCAGTATTTT. Translated: CASSYLTGEGHTQYF.

The CDR3 DNA follows: TGTGCCAGCAGCCTAAGTGAGGGCATCGGATCACCCCTCCACTTT. Translating it yields CASSLSEGIGSPLHF. This chain links TRBV7-2 with TRBJ1-6; no clear D. V shed 5 bases and J shed 10 bases, with 18 bases lying between them. The germline CDR1 and CDR2 sequences are SGHTA and FQGNSA. The CDR3 consists of 15 residues.

The V and J genes are TRBV28 and TRBJ1-6; D is possibly TRBD1 (5 bases). The CDR3 is made up of 14 amino acids. Germline assignment: CDR1 MDHEN and CDR2 SYDVKM. V shed 7 bases and J shed 7 bases, with 14 bases lying between them. CDR3 in amino acids: CASTKTWGNSPLHF. CDR3 in DNA: TGTGCCAGCACGAAAACGTGGGGGAATTCACCCCTCCACTTT.

This clone was seen once. This chain joins TRBV11-3 and TRBJ2-3, with 7 nucleotides matching TRBD1. Germline CDR1 and CDR2: SGHNT and YENEEA. Trimming took 4 bases from V and 1 from J; bases not matched to a gene: 11. The CDR3 totals 17 residues. The CDR3 here is CASSSRTGPGGTDTQYF. CDR3 coding DNA: TGTGCCAGCAGCTCCCGGACAGGTCCCGGGGGCACAGATACGCAGTATTTT. The full variable domain, its missing parts supplied by reference TRBV11-3 and TRBJ2-3, is EAGVVQSPRYKIIEKKQPVAFWCNPISGHNTLYWYLQNLGQGPELLIRYENEEAVDDSQLPKDRFSAERLKGVDSTLKIQPAELGDSAVYLCASSSRTGPGGTDTQYFGPGTRLTVL.